These 18 T cell receptor beta chains share one sample of origin, sequenced in a study of T-cell memory formation after mild COVID-19. Each CDR3 protein gets one entry after TCRdb re-called the 5' RACE reads with MiXCR. Among approximately 580,000 distinct CDR3 sequences listed, approximately 20% were seen once. The sequencing input was PBMCs or a T cell subset sorted from them (not recorded which). The receptors come from an adult woman who had mild COVID-19 (a few samples of this study predate the infection). Cell type and time point are not known.

V usage is TRBV24-1 and J usage is TRBJ1-5; D might be TRBD1 (5 bases). Germline V gene sequence: CDR1 KGHDR, CDR2 SFDVKD. The CDR3 runs to 13 residues. V lost 9 bases and J lost 0, with 8 bases in between. As DNA, the CDR3 is TGTGCCACCTCCGACAGTAGCAATCAGCCCCAGCATTTT. Translation: CATSDSSNQPQHF.

The rearrangement links TRBV18 to TRBJ1-1, with TRBD1 as a possible D gene (5 bases). CDR3 length: 13 amino acids. V was shortened by 5 bases and J by 6 bases, with 13 bases between the two germline ends. Germline CDR1 and CDR2: KGHSH and LQKENI. CDR3 DNA: TGTGCCAGCTCAGCCGGGACGATCGCTGAAGCTTTCTTT. Translation: CASSAGTIAEAFF.

The chain recombines TRBV6-6 with TRBJ2-6; D is unclear. CDR3 length equals 13 residues. Trimming cost V 8 bases and J 2 bases, with 7 bases left between them. Germline V gene sequence: CDR1 MNHNY, CDR2 SVGAGI (reference sequence). Here the CDR3 DNA reads TGTGCCAGCTATCGCGCTGGGGCCAACGTCCTGACTTTC. It specifies CASYRAGANVLTF.

At least ten counts were recorded for this clonotype. The CDR3 bases are TGTGCCAGCAGTTTTCGGACAGGGGGCACAGATACGCAGTATTTT. Translating gives CASSFRTGGTDTQYF. The chain couples TRBV12-3 or TRBV12-4 to TRBJ2-3, with 9 bases aligning to TRBD1. V lost 3 bases and J lost 1; bases outside the gene matches: 2. The CDR3 consists of 15 residues.

The chain is built from TRBV5-1 and TRBJ1-5; possibly TRBD1 for D (6 bases). This CDR3 is built from 15 residues. V was shortened by 0 bases and J by 6 bases, with 13 bases between the two germline ends. From germline, CDR1 is SGHRS and CDR2 YFSETQ. The CDR3 DNA is TGCGCCAGCAGCTTGGAAGGGGGGTCGGGTCAGCCCCAGCATTTT. It is translated as CASSLEGGSGQPQHF.

Here the CDR3 reads CASSDNTDTEAFF. DNA for the CDR3: TGTGCCAGCAGTGATAATACGGACACTGAAGCTTTCTTT. V usage is TRBV2 and J usage is TRBJ1-1; no firm D call. The CDR3 is 13 amino acids. Trimming took off 3 bases at V and 3 bases at J, with 8 bases between the two ends. Germline CDR1 is SNHLY and CDR2 is FYNNEI.

The J gene is TRBJ2-2, the V gene TRBV6-5, with D uncertain. CDR3 length equals 15 residues. V lost 7 bases and J lost 4, with 16 bases in between. CDR1 is MNHEY and CDR2 is SVGAGI in the germline V gene. The CDR3 region is CASTSRRKTTGELFF. CDR3 DNA sequence: TGTGCCAGCACGTCCCGCCGAAAGACCACCGGGGAGCTGTTTTTT.

In its sample, this clonotype was seen many times. The gene calls are TRBV20-1 and TRBJ2-7; 12 bases are shared with TRBD2. This CDR3 has 13 amino acids. CDR1 is DFQATT, CDR2 SNEGSKA, per germline (reference sequence). With V trimmed by 4 bases and J by 6 bases, 4 bases remained unmatched. The CDR3 coding sequence is TGCAGTGCTACCTTACTAGCGGGGGGCGAGCAGTACTTC. This encodes CSATLLAGGEQYF.

The chain carries TRBV5-1 and TRBJ2-1, with D possibly TRBD2 on 6 matching bases. V dropped 0 bases and J dropped 7 bases, with 14 bases sitting between them. The length of the CDR3 is 15 residues. The germline gives CDR1 SGHRS, CDR2 YFSETQ. This chain's CDR3 is CASSLVQGGVNEQFF. CDR3 bases: TGCGCCAGCAGCTTGGTTCAGGGCGGGGTGAATGAGCAGTTCTTC.

In this sample, this clonotype turned up a few times. The CDR3 coding sequence is TGTGCCAGCAGCCCTTCCCGACAGGCAACAGGGGAGCTGTTTTTT. Translation: CASSPSRQATGELFF. The chain recombines TRBV9 with TRBJ2-2; TRBD1 is a possible D gene (6 bases). This CDR3 region has 15 residues. V was clipped by 4 bases and J by 8 bases, with 18 bases between them. Germline V lookup: CDR1 SGDLS, CDR2 YYNGEE.

The J gene is TRBJ1-1, the V gene TRBV6-5, with TRBD1 matching over 8 bases. The CDR3 extends over 15 amino acids. Germline V gives CDR1 MNHEY, CDR2 SVGAGI. Trimming cost V 0 bases and J 3 bases; bases outside gene matches: 3. CDR3 coding DNA: TGTGCCAGCAGTTACTCGTTGGGACAGGACACTGAAGCTTTCTTT. Its protein product is CASSYSLGQDTEAFF.

The table lists this clonotype with a few counts. This chain joins TRBV5-1 and TRBJ2-2; D may correspond to TRBD1 or TRBD2 (6 bases each). CDR1 is SGHRS and CDR2 is YFSETQ in the germline V gene. With 0 bases removed from V and 1 base from J, the gap between germline ends came to 10 bases. The CDR3 consists of 16 residues. DNA for the CDR3: TGCGCCAGCAGCTTGGCCGGGGGACAGAACACCGGGGAGCTGTTTTTT. Its translation is CASSLAGGQNTGELFF.

The chain joins TRBV9 to TRBJ2-7, with TRBD1 matching 8 bases. The germline V gene encodes CDR1 SGDLS and CDR2 YYNGEE. The ends lost 0 bases at V and 6 bases at J; junction bases unmatched: 5. The CDR3 contains 14 residues. The CDR3 DNA is TGTGCCAGCAGCGTAGCTGATACAGGGGGCGAGCAGTACTTC. Its translation: CASSVADTGGEQYF. Looking up the rest from reference TRBV9 and TRBJ2-7 gives the full variable domain: DSGVTQTPKHLITATGQRVTLRCSPRSGDLSVYWYQQSLDQGLQFLIQYYNGEERAKGNILERFSAQQFPDLHSELNLSSLELGDSALYFCASSVADTGGEQYFGPGTRLTVT.

This clonotype was observed at least ten times. This chain joins TRBV12-3 or TRBV12-4 and TRBJ1-5, with TRBD1 matching 7 bases. The junction had 3 bases not matched to a gene; V was cut back by 3 bases and J by 7 bases. This CDR3 is 13 amino acids long. Here the CDR3 DNA reads TGTGCCAGCAGTTTCAGGGGGGGACAGCCCCAGCATTTT. Amino acids: CASSFRGGQPQHF.

This clonotype has only a few counts. This chain connects TRBV7-9 to TRBJ2-7; 9 bases match TRBD2. Looked up from germline, CDR1 is SEHNR and CDR2 is FQNEAQ (reference sequence). The CDR3 has 12 residues. J was trimmed by 7 bases and V by 2 bases; bases with no gene match: 0. The CDR3: CASSLLAGEQYF. CDR3 in DNA: TGTGCCAGCAGCTTACTAGCGGGAGAGCAGTACTTC.

The genes are TRBV20-1 and TRBJ1-5; TRBD1 aligns across 9 bases. Germline V gives CDR1 DFQATT, CDR2 SNEGSKA (reference sequence). Trimming cost V 3 bases and J 6 bases; bases outside gene matches: 6. The CDR3 consists of 14 residues. CDR3 DNA: TGCAGTGCTAGGTCGACAGGGGGGGTTCAGCCCCAGCATTTT. It encodes CSARSTGGVQPQHF.

The rearrangement links TRBV4-2 to TRBJ2-7; TRBD1 matches 7 bases. Germline CDR1 LGHNA, CDR2 YNFKEQ. This CDR3 has 15 amino acids. J gave up 5 bases and V 3 bases, and 10 bases lay outside the gene matches. The CDR3 coding sequence is TGTGCCAGCAGCCAGGGTATAGGGGGCTACAACGAGCAGTACTTC. Residues: CASSQGIGGYNEQYF.

This clonotype was picked up a small number of times. The chain carries TRBV19 and TRBJ1-1; possible D gene TRBD1, 5 bases. Germline V lookup: CDR1 LNHDA, CDR2 SQIVND (reference sequence). The length of the CDR3 is 15 residues. The V and J ends lost 7 bases and 6 bases respectively, with 21 bases between them. The CDR3 coding sequence is TGTGCCAGTAAGGAGGAGTATTCAGGGTTGTCTGAAGCTTTCTTT. It encodes CASKEEYSGLSEAFF. Full variable domain (missing parts from reference TRBV19 and TRBJ1-1): DGGITQSPKYLFRKEGQNVTLSCEQNLNHDAMYWYRQDPGQGLRLIYYSQIVNDFQKGDIAEGYSVSREKKESFPLTVTSAQKNPTAFYLCASKEEYSGLSEAFFGQGTRLTVV.